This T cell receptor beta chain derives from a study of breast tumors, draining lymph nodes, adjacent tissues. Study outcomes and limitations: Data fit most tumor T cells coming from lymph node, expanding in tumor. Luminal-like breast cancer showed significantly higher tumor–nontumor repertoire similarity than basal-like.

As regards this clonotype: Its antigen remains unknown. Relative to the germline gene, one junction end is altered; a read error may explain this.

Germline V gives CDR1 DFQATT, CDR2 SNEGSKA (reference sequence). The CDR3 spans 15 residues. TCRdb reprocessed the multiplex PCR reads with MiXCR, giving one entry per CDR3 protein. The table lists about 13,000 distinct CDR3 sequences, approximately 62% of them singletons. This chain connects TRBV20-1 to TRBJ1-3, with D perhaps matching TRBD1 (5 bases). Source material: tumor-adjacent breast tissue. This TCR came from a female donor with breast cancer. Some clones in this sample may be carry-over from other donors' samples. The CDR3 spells CSARDQRTTGNTVYF. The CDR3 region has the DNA TGCAGTGCTAGAGATCAACGGACAACCGGAAACACCGTATATTTT.